Below are 20 T cell receptor beta chains sequenced from a single sample in a study of cytomegalovirus exposure and HLA in healthy donors. In the PCR, 60 Vbeta and 13 Jbeta primers were used. The repertoire was sequenced with immunoSEQ multiplex PCR; TCRdb's copy has only in-frame clones and lacks some. The repertoire includes 150,000 to 200,000 clones, roughly 85% of them detected once, and about a tenth sits in the top ten. Sequences were obtained from PBMCs. Receptors were obtained from a man younger than 35 in good health and CMV-seropositive.

The V gene is TRBV19, the J gene TRBJ1-2; TRBD1 matches at 7 bases. With V trimmed by 4 bases and J by 8 bases, 7 bases remained unmatched. The CDR3 covers 13 residues. Germline CDR1 and CDR2: LNHDA and SQIVND (reference sequence). Written as DNA, the CDR3 is TGTGCCAGTAGTAATTCGACAGGGTACGGCTACACCTTC. This codes for CASSNSTGYGYTF.

This chain connects TRBV9 to TRBJ2-3; 8 nucleotides match TRBD1. Germline V gene sequence: CDR1 SGDLS, CDR2 YYNGEE. The V segment lost 2 bases and the J segment 2 bases; nucleotides outside the gene matches: 7. The CDR3 length is 16 residues. CDR3 in DNA: TGTGCCAGCAGCGTCCAATCAGGGGGCTACACAGATACGCAGTATTTT. It yields the protein CASSVQSGGYTDTQYF.

This clone was recorded only once. The rearrangement joins TRBV7-2 to TRBJ1-3; D not resolved. Germline V gives CDR1 SGHTA, CDR2 FQGNSA. The CDR3 covers 14 residues. Trimming stripped 1 base from V and 5 bases from J, with 9 bases between. Written as DNA, the CDR3 is TGTGCCAGCAGCTTAGATCAGAATAGAAACACCATATATTTT. It translates to CASSLDQNRNTIYF.

The CDR3 DNA reads as TGTGCCAGCAGCCCATCGGGACAGGGGGTGAAAAATGAGCAGTTCTTC. Its translation: CASSPSGQGVKNEQFF. This sequence joins TRBV5-4 and TRBJ2-1; 11 positions agree with TRBD1. In germline, CDR1 is SGHNT, CDR2 YYREEE (reference sequence). V lost 4 bases to trimming and J lost 7 bases; unmatched junction nucleotides: 10. There are 16 residues in the CDR3. Variable domain in full (rest from reference TRBV5-4 and TRBJ2-1): ETGVTQSPTHLIKTRGQQVTLRCSSQSGHNTVSWYQQALGQGPQFIFQYYREEENGRGNFPPRFSGLQFPNYSSELNVNALELDDSALYLCASSPSGQGVKNEQFFGPGTRLTVL.

The J gene is TRBJ2-1, the V gene TRBV9; the match to TRBD2 covers 7 bases. J was trimmed by 4 bases and V by 2 bases; bases with no gene match: 6. Germline V lookup: CDR1 SGDLS, CDR2 YYNGEE. This CDR3 region has 15 residues. The CDR3, as DNA: TGTGCCAGCAGCGTTGCTAGCGGCGATTACAATGAGCAGTTCTTC. Translation gives CASSVASGDYNEQFF.

This clone was counted between two and nine times. The chain has TRBV21-1 and TRBJ2-7; TRBD2, the table's D call, was not compared with the DNA. TRBV21-1 is a listed pseudogene. The CDR3 has 15 residues. The CDR3 DNA reads TGTGCCAGCAGCAAAGGCATCGGGGATTCGGGGGAGCAGTACTTC. Translated: CASSKGIGDSGEQYF.

This chain joins TRBV7-7 and TRBJ2-5; 10 nucleotides align to TRBD2. With V trimmed by 0 bases and J by 4 bases, 2 bases remained unmatched. The CDR3 is 15 amino acids. Germline V lookup: CDR1 SSHAT, CDR2 FNYEAQ (reference sequence). Here the CDR3 reads CASSLAGTSAETQYF. The CDR3 bases are TGTGCCAGCAGCTTAGCCGGGACTAGCGCAGAGACCCAGTACTTC.

The J gene is TRBJ2-3, the V gene TRBV2; D is uncertain. The germline CDR1 and CDR2 sequences are SNHLY and FYNNEI. This CDR3 is 13 amino acids long. Between the trimmed V and J ends, which lost 4 bases and 1 base, there was a span of 6 bases. The chain's CDR3 is CASSVSGTDTQYF. The CDR3 bases are TGTGCCAGCAGTGTAAGCGGCACAGATACGCAGTATTTT.

This sequence joins TRBV5-1 and TRBJ2-1; 9 bases match TRBD1. Germline values: CDR1 SGHRS, CDR2 YFSETQ. The trim removed 6 bases at V and 3 bases at J, leaving 4 bases unmatched. The CDR3 is 14 amino acids. The CDR3 loop is CASKGQGFYNEQFF. CDR3 coding DNA: TGCGCCAGCAAGGGACAGGGATTCTACAATGAGCAGTTCTTC.

The chain employs TRBV10-3 and TRBJ2-7; 12 bases map to TRBD2. The CDR3 totals 16 residues. CDR1 and CDR2 (germline): ENHRY, SYGVKD. V dropped 1 base and J dropped 2; count of bases not matched to a gene: 3. CDR3: CAISEWTSGEAYEQYF. The DNA of the CDR3 is TGTGCCATCAGTGAGTGGACTAGCGGGGAGGCCTACGAGCAGTACTTC.

The V gene is TRBV19, the J gene TRBJ1-6; TRBD1 matches 9 bases. Germline trimming cut 7 bases from V and 7 bases from J; bases unmatched to any gene: 8. CDR1 LNHDA and CDR2 SQIVND come from the germline V gene (reference sequence). This CDR3 has 15 residues. This CDR3 reads CASTDPGQGNSPLHF. The CDR3, as DNA: TGTGCCAGTACTGATCCGGGACAGGGAAATTCACCCCTCCACTTT.

The table lists this clone with a few counts. The chain joins TRBV19 to TRBJ2-4; 11 bases line up with TRBD1. Germline trimming cut 6 bases from V and 8 bases from J; bases unmatched to any gene: 3. The CDR3 sequence is 13 residues long. The germline gives CDR1 LNHDA, CDR2 SQIVND (reference sequence). The CDR3 loop reads CASRGQGVDIQYF. The DNA for the CDR3 is TGTGCCAGTAGGGGACAGGGGGTGGACATTCAGTACTTC. The full variable domain, rest sourced from reference TRBV19 and TRBJ2-4, is DGGITQSPKYLFRKEGQNVTLSCEQNLNHDAMYWYRQDPGQGLRLIYYSQIVNDFQKGDIAEGYSVSREKKESFPLTVTSAQKNPTAFYLCASRGQGVDIQYFGAGTRLSVL.

The chain uses TRBV7-2 and TRBJ2-3; D is perhaps TRBD2 (5 bases). The CDR3 runs to 16 residues. The V gene lost 2 bases and the J gene lost 13 bases, with 25 bases spanning the gap. CDR1 is SGHTA, CDR2 FQGNSA, per germline. Here the CDR3 reads CASSLWSSSSAPPEYF. The CDR3 nucleotides are TGTGCCAGCAGCTTATGGTCTAGCAGTTCCGCCCCCCCAGAGTATTTT.

The chain joins TRBV27 to TRBJ2-7; D is perhaps TRBD1 (5 bases). Germline CDR1 reads MNHEY; CDR2 reads SMNVEV (reference sequence). There are 11 residues in the CDR3. The V end lost 5 bases, the J end lost 6 bases, and 8 bases lay between the germline ends. CDR3 sequence (DNA): TGTGCCAGCAGTACAGGTTCCGAGCAGTACTTC. Translation gives CASSTGSEQYF.

The chain carries TRBV5-4 and TRBJ2-3; 8 bases align to TRBD2. The CDR3 totals 15 residues. Germline trimming cut 0 bases from V and 4 bases from J; bases unmatched to any gene: 4. The germline V gene encodes CDR1 SGHNT and CDR2 YYREEE (reference sequence). DNA of the CDR3: TGTGCCAGCAGCTTGGACGGGGGGGCCTCAGATACGCAGTATTTT. Encoded protein: CASSLDGGASDTQYF.

This sequence joins TRBV30 and TRBJ1-2; no clear D. Germline loops: CDR1 GTSNPN, CDR2 SVGIG (reference sequence). Trimming removed 2 bases at V and 8 bases at J, with 12 bases between. The CDR3 covers 12 residues. The CDR3 here is CAWSTGGKGYTF. The CDR3 DNA follows: TGTGCCTGGAGTACGGGCGGGAAAGGCTACACCTTC.

The CDR3 coding sequence is TGCGCCAGCAGCCACAGGGTCGGCCCCCACGAGCAGTACTTC. As protein: CASSHRVGPHEQYF. The chain is built from TRBV4-1 and TRBJ2-7; TRBD1 is a possible D gene (5 bases). This CDR3 is 14 amino acids long. V lost 3 bases and J lost 5, with 14 bases in between. Germline CDR1 and CDR2: MGHRA and YSYEKL.

The J gene is TRBJ2-5, the V gene TRBV5-6; 10 nucleotides match TRBD1. This CDR3 has 17 amino acids. V lost 4 bases and J lost 3; bases outside the gene matches: 12. CDR1 SGHDT and CDR2 YYEEEE come from the germline V gene. The CDR3 here is CASSLGLRDRGKETQYF. CDR3 nucleotides: TGTGCCAGCAGCCTGGGGCTCCGGGACAGGGGAAAAGAGACCCAGTACTTC.

The chain is built from TRBV5-1 and TRBJ1-4; TRBD1 might be the D (6 bases). Germline V gives CDR1 SGHRS, CDR2 YFSETQ. The V and J ends lost 6 bases and 8 bases respectively, with 17 bases between them. CDR3 length: 14 residues. CDR3 loop: CASTYGGANEKLFF. CDR3 bases: TGCGCCAGCACCTACGGGGGGGCGAACGAAAAACTGTTTTTT.

The chain has TRBV15 and TRBJ2-7; D might be TRBD1 (5 bases). The CDR3 totals 13 residues. Germline CDR1 and CDR2: LNHNV and YYDKDF (reference sequence). Trimming pared 8 bases from V and 1 base from J, leaving 12 bases between. CDR3 nucleotides: TGTGCCACCCGGACACCGCAATCCTACGAGCAGTACTTC. This sequence encodes CATRTPQSYEQYF.